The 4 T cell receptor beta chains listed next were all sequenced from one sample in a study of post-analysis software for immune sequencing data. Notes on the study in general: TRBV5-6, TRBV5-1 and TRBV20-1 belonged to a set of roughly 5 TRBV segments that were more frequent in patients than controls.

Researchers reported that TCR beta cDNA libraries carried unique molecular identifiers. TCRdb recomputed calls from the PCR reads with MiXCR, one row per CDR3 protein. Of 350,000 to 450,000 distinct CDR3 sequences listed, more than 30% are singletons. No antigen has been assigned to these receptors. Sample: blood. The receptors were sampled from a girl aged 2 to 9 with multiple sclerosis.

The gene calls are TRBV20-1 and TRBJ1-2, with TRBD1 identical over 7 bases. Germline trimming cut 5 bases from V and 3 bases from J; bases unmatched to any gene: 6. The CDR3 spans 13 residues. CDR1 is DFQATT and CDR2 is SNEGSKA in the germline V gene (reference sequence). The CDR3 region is CSAVRQGDYGYTF. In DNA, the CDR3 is TGCAGTGCTGTGAGACAGGGAGACTATGGCTACACCTTC.

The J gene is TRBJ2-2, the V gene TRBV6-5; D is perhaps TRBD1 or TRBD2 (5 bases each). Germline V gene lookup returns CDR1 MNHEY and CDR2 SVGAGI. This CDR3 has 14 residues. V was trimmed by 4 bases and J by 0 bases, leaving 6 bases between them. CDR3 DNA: TGTGCCAGCAGTTGGGGGACGAACACCGGGGAGCTGTTTTTT. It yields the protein CASSWGTNTGELFF.

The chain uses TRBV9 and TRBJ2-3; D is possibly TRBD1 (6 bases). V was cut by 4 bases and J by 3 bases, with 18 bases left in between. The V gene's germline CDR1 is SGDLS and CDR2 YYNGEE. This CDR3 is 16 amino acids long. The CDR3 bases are TGTGCCAGCAGCATCCAGGGATACAGGGCTACAGATACGCAGTATTTT. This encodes CASSIQGYRATDTQYF.

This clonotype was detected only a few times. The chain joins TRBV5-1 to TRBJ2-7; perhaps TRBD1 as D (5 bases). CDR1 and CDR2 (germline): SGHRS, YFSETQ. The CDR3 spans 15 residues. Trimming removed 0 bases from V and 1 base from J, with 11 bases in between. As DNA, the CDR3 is TGCGCCAGCAGCTTGGGACAGTCCGGATCCTACGAGCAGTACTTC. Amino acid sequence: CASSLGQSGSYEQYF.